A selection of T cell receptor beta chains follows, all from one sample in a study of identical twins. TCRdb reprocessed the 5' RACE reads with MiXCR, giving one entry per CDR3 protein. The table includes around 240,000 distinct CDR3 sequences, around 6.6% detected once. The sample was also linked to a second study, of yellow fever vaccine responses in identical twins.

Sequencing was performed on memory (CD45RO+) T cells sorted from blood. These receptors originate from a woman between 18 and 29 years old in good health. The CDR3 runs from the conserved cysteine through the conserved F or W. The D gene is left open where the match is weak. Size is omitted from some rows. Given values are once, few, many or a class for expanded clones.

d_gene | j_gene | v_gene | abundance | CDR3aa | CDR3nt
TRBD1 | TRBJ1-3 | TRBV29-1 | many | CSAVPEGGQGSGNTIYF | TGCAGCGCTGTGCCCGAAGGCGGACAGGGCTCAGGAAACACCATATATTTT
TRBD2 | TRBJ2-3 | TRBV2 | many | CASSGTSYLDTQYF | TGTGCCAGTTCCGGGACTAGTTATCTAGATACGCAGTATTTT
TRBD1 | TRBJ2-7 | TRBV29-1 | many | CSVVARNRGSYEQYF | TGCAGCGTTGTGGCCCGGAACAGGGGCTCCTACGAGCAGTACTTC
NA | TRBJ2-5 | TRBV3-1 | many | CASSQGTTWTQYF | TGTGCCAGCAGCCAAGGAACCACTTGGACCCAGTACTTC
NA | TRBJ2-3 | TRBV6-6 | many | CATPKATDTQYF | TGTGCCACTCCTAAGGCCACAGATACGCAGTATTTT
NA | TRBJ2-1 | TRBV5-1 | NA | CASSLSGSLNEQFF | TGCGCCAGCAGCTTGAGCGGGTCGCTTAATGAGCAGTTCTTC
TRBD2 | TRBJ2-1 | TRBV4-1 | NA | CASSHRLAGFDNEQFF | TGCGCCAGCAGCCACCGACTAGCGGGGTTCGACAATGAGCAGTTCTTC
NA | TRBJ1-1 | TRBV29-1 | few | CSVPRNTEAFF | TGCAGCGTCCCGCGGAACACTGAAGCTTTCTTT
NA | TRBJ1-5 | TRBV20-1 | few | CSASQNQPQHF | TGCAGTGCTAGTCAGAATCAGCCCCAGCATTTT
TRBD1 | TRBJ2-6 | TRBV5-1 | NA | CASSLGTAAEGVLTF | TGCGCCAGCAGCTTAGGGACAGCCGCAGAGGGCGTCCTGACTTTC
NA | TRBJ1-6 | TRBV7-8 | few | CASSLSGTPNSPLHF | TGTGCCAGCAGCTTAAGCGGGACACCTAATTCACCCCTCCACTTT
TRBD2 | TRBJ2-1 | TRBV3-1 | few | CASSQGLAGKAYNEQFF | TGTGCCAGCAGCCAAGGGCTAGCGGGAAAGGCCTACAATGAGCAGTTCTTC
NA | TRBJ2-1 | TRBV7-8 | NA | CASRNDWDHASYNEQFF | TGTGCCAGCAGAAACGACTGGGACCACGCCTCCTACAATGAGCAGTTCTTC
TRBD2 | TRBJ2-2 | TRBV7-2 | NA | CASGTSGGEKNTGELFF | TGTGCCAGTGGGACTAGCGGGGGGGAAAAGAACACCGGGGAGCTGTTTTTT
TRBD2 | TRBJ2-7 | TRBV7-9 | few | CASSFSSGIASEQYF | TGTGCCAGCAGCTTTTCTAGCGGGATAGCCAGCGAGCAGTACTTC
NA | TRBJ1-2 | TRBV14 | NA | CASSQVAVYGYTF | TGTGCCAGCAGCCAAGTCGCGGTTTATGGCTACACCTTC
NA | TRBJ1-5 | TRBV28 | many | CASTASPGNQPQHF | TGTGCCAGCACCGCTTCCCCGGGTAATCAGCCCCAGCATTTT
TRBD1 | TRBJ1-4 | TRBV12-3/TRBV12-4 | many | CASSFGTATNEKLFF | TGTGCCAGCAGTTTCGGGACAGCAACTAATGAAAAACTGTTTTTT
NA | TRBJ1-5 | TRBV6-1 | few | CASSEDVGSSNQPQHF | TGTGCCAGCAGTGAAGACGTTGGGAGTAGCAATCAGCCCCAGCATTTT
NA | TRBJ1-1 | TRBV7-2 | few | CASSEYGQNLEAFF | TGTGCCAGCAGCGAATACGGACAGAACCTTGAAGCTTTCTTT
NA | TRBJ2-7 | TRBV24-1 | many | CATSDYPVAYEQYF | TGTGCCACCAGTGATTACCCAGTAGCCTACGAGCAGTACTTC
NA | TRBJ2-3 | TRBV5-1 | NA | CASSWATDTQYF | TGCGCCAGCAGCTGGGCCACAGATACGCAGTATTTT
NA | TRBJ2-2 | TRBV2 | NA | CASSDRGGGELFF | TGTGCCAGCAGTGACAGGGGTGGCGGGGAGCTGTTTTTT
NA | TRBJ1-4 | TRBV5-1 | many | CASSLHSPEADEKLFF | TGCGCCAGCAGCTTACACAGTCCCGAAGCGGATGAAAAACTGTTTTTT
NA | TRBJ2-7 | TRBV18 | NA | CASSPSTGSYEQYF | TGTGCCAGCTCACCGTCTACAGGGTCCTACGAGCAGTACTTC
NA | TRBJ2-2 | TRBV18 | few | CASSPRDNTNTGELFF | TGTGCCAGCTCACCACGGGACAACACGAACACCGGGGAGCTGTTTTTT
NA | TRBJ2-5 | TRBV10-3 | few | CAISGSGYQETQYF | TGTGCCATCAGTGGTAGCGGTTACCAAGAGACCCAGTACTTC
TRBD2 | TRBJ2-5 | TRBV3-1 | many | CASSSRSRPGLKPPETQYF | TGTGCCAGCAGCTCCCGCTCCCGCCCGGGACTAAAACCCCCAGAGACCCAGTACTTC
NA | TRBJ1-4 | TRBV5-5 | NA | CASSYGPFATNEKLFF | TGTGCCAGCAGCTATGGACCTTTTGCAACTAATGAAAAACTGTTTTTT
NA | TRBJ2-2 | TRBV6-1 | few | CASRPLGRLNTGELFF | TGTGCCAGCAGACCCTTGGGACGGCTGAACACCGGGGAGCTGTTTTTT
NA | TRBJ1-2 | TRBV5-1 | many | CASSLEPKGGYTF | TGCGCCAGCAGCTTGGAACCCAAGGGTGGCTACACCTTC
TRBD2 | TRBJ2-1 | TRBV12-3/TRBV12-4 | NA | CACSSIQRTSGGANEQFF | TGTGCCTGCAGTTCTATACAGCGGACTAGCGGGGGGGCAAATGAGCAGTTCTTC
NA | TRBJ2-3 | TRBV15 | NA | CATSSGGKTTDTQYF | TGTGCCACCAGCAGTGGAGGGAAAACGACAGATACGCAGTATTTT
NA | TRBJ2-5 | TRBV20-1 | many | CSASFRGERYQETQYF | TGCAGTGCTAGTTTTAGGGGGGAGCGGTACCAAGAGACCCAGTACTTC
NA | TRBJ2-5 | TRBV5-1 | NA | CASSTDGAGGETQYF | TGCGCCAGCAGCACAGACGGAGCGGGTGGGGAGACCCAGTACTTC
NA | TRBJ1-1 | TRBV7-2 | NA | CASSRFRGQGTEAFF | TGTGCCAGCAGCAGGTTCAGGGGCCAGGGGACTGAAGCTTTCTTT
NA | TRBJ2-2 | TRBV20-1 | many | CSARDLTNTGELFF | TGCAGTGCTAGAGATCTGACGAACACCGGGGAGCTGTTTTTT
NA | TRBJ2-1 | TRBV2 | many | CASRGQYHEQFF | TGTGCCAGCAGGGGCCAGTACCATGAGCAGTTCTTC
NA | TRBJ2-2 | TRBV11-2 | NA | CASSRTTVLAGELFF | TGTGCCAGCAGCCGGACGACGGTGCTGGCCGGGGAGCTGTTTTTT
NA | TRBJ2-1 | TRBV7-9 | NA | CASSTPGTTYNEQFF | TGTGCCAGCAGCACCCCCGGGACAACCTACAATGAGCAGTTCTTC